This entry features one T cell receptor (beta chain) sequence. Its specificity is not known. These data are taken from a study of siplizumab effects on memory and regulatory T cells. The CDR3 consists of 16 residues. J gave up 4 bases and V 3 bases, and 7 bases lay outside the gene matches. Germline-derived CDR1 and CDR2 are SGDLS and YYNGEE. The protocol was immunoSEQ multiplex PCR, while the TCRdb copy is restricted to in-frame clones and leaves out a portion. Among around 95,000 clones listed, about 94% were seen once. Whole-study findings and limits: Sequences below about 10^-5 frequency were poorly captured, limiting mapping of alloreactive clones. With siplizumab, mappable alloreactive CD4+ clones averaged around 70% Treg-derived, versus about 29% in controls.

Sequenced sample: non-Treg CD4+ T cells sorted from blood. This rearrangement joins TRBV9 to TRBJ2-1; 10 bases align to TRBD2. The source is a human donor in good health. The DNA of the CDR3 is TGTGCCAGCAGCGAGTTTAGCGGGAGGACTTACAATGAGCAGTTCTTC. Protein product: CASSEFSGRTYNEQFF.